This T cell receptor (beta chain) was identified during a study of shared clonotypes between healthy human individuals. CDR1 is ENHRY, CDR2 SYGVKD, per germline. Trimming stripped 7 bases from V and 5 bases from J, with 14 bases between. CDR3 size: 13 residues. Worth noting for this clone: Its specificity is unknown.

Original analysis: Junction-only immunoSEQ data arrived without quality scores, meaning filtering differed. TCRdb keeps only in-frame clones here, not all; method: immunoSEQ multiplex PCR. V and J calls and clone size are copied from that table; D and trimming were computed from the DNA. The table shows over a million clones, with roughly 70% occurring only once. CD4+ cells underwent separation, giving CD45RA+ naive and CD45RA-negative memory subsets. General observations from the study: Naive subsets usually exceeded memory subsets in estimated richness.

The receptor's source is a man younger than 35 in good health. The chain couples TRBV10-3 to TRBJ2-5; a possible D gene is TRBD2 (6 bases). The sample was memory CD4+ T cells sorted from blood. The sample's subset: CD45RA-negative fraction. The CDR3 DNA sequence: TGTGCCATCACCCGGGAGCCGGGGGAGACCCAGTACTTC. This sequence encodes CAITREPGETQYF.